Sequencing of this TCR beta chain was carried out in a study of human T cells and chemical hapten exposure. On the study more broadly: Each patient's scalp received weekly diphenylcyclopropenone throughout the approximately 22-week study.

Time point reported: patch test 3, about 24 weeks after DPC sensitization. Treatment indicated: therapeutic diphenylcyclopropenone sensitization with weekly scalp DPC. Using its own MiXCR run on the RACE reads, TCRdb lists one record per CDR3 protein. The sample comprises around 200,000 distinct CDR3 sequences, approximately 26% of which are singletons, and 2% to 2.5% rests with the top ten. This clonotype was sampled from a woman in her 40s with alopecia areata. Some clones in this sample may be carry-over from other donors' samples. The starting material was whole blood, obtained in connection with sensitization to the hapten diphenylcyclopropenone (DPC).

The CDR3 sequence is CASSNGTRNNEQFF. The DNA for the CDR3 is TGTGCCAGCAGTAACGGGACTCGCAACAATGAGCAGTTCTTC. The V gene is TRBV6-2 or TRBV6-3, the J gene TRBJ2-1; perhaps TRBD2 as D (6 bases). V was shortened by 5 bases and J by 5 bases, with 13 bases between the two germline ends. Germline values: CDR1 MNHEY, CDR2 SVGEGT. The CDR3 has 14 residues.